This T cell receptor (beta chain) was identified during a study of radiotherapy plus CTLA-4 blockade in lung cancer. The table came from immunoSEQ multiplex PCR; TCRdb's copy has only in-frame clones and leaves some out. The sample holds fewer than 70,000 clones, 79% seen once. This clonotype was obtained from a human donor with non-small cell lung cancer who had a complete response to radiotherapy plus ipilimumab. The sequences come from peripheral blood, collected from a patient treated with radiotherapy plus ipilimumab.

The CDR3 nucleotides are TGTGCCAGTAGTATAAGGGGGCAGCGAGGCAATCAGCCCCAGCATTTT. Translation: CASSIRGQRGNQPQHF. The chain employs TRBV19 and TRBJ1-5; 7 bases match TRBD1. CDR1 is LNHDA, CDR2 SQIVND, per germline (reference sequence). The junction had 6 bases not matched to a gene; V was cut back by 2 bases and J by 2 bases. The CDR3 length is 16 residues. The entire variable domain, with the rest obtained from reference TRBV19 and TRBJ1-5, is as follows: DGGITQSPKYLFRKEGQNVTLSCEQNLNHDAMYWYRQDPGQGLRLIYYSQIVNDFQKGDIAEGYSVSREKKESFPLTVTSAQKNPTAFYLCASSIRGQRGNQPQHFGDGTRLSIL.